The T cell receptor beta chain described here comes from a study of shared clonotypes between healthy human individuals. The overall study: A couple of women and three men aged 18 to 49 made up the donors. Study observations and caveats: In contrast to clonotypes shared by all four donors, non-shared clonotypes had lower generation probabilities.

As regards this clone: Its antigen is not identified.

Original handling: For the immunoSEQ data, sequences were junction-only without quality scores, so filtering differed. The protocol was immunoSEQ multiplex PCR, while the TCRdb copy is restricted to in-frame clones and leaves out a portion. That table furnishes V, J and clone size, whereas the DNA furnished D and trimming. The table records 2.5 million or so clones, over 85% of them present only once. CDR1 and CDR2 from the germline V gene are MGHRA and YSYEKL. V gave up 3 bases and J gave up 5 bases, with 14 bases separating them. This CDR3 spans 15 amino acids. The chain uses TRBV4-1 and TRBJ2-1; a possible D gene is TRBD2 (6 bases). The TCR comes from a man aged 18 to 30 in good health. Sequencing input: naive CD4+ T cells sorted from blood. The subset denotes: CD45RA+ positively selected. CDR3 bases: TGCGCCAGCAGCCACCCACCGGGACTTAACAATGAGCAGTTCTTC. Residues: CASSHPPGLNNEQFF.